These T cell receptor beta chains were read from a single sample in a study of T cell repertoires in cytomegalovirus infection. MiXCR was run by TCRdb on the reads, yielding one entry per CDR3 protein. The table includes 200,000 to 300,000 distinct CDR3 sequences, roughly 13% detected once. The sequenced material came from PBMCs. The receptors originated from a human donor in good health (CMV status not recorded). Some clones in this sample may be carry-over from other donors' samples. CDR3s include the opening cysteine and the closing phenylalanine or tryptophan. A D gene is named only where the DNA matches it firmly. Clone sizes are given selectively: once, few, many, or a class where the clone is expanded.

abundance	v_gene	d_gene	j_gene	CDR3aa	CDR3nt
few	TRBV12-5	NA	TRBJ2-7	CASGFRYEQYF	TGTGCTAGTGGTTTCAGGTACGAGCAGTACTTC
many	TRBV28	NA	TRBJ2-2	CASSFGPLDRNTGELFF	TGTGCCAGCAGTTTCGGCCCACTCGACAGGAACACCGGGGAGCTGTTTTTT
many	TRBV7-3	NA	TRBJ2-1	CASSVTRLNEQFF	TGTGCCAGCAGCGTGACGAGGTTGAATGAGCAGTTCTTC
NA	TRBV4-1	NA	TRBJ1-1	CASSQVGSGEAFF	TGCGCCAGCAGCCAAGTTGGGTCGGGTGAAGCTTTCTTT
NA	TRBV7-3	NA	TRBJ2-6	CASSRWIRQARSGANVLTF	TGTGCCAGCAGCCGCTGGATAAGACAGGCTAGGTCTGGGGCCAACGTCCTGACTTTC
few	TRBV29-1	NA	TRBJ1-1	CSVPPVGPEAFF	TGCAGCGTTCCACCGGTGGGGCCTGAAGCTTTCTTT
many	TRBV4-1	NA	TRBJ2-1	CASSQEQEVEGEQFF	TGCGCCAGCAGCCAAGAACAAGAAGTCGAGGGTGAGCAGTTCTTC
once	TRBV5-1	NA	TRBJ1-4	CASSLEGATNEKLFF	TGCGCCAGCAGCTTGGAGGGCGCAACTAATGAAAAACTGTTTTTT
few	TRBV20-1	NA	TRBJ1-5	CSARTDRSNQPQHF	TGCAGTGCTAGGACAGATCGCAGCAATCAGCCCCAGCATTTT
NA	TRBV7-8	NA	TRBJ2-7	CASSPTFDEQYF	TGTGCCAGCAGCCCAACCTTCGACGAGCAGTACTTC
NA	TRBV28	NA	TRBJ2-7	CASSLRPGGLDEQYF	TGTGCCAGCAGTTTACGCCCGGGGGGCCTCGACGAGCAGTACTTC
NA	TRBV5-1	TRBD1	TRBJ2-3	CASSSRTGSTDTQYF	TGCGCCAGCAGCTCTCGGACAGGGAGCACAGATACGCAGTATTTT
NA	TRBV5-1	NA	TRBJ1-5	CASSVAGTDNQPQHF	TGCGCCAGCTCGGTCGCGGGGACCGACAATCAGCCCCAGCATTTT
NA	TRBV7-2	NA	TRBJ1-5	CASSPQVKTDQPQHF	TGTGCCAGCAGCCCCCAGGTGAAAACGGATCAGCCCCAGCATTTT
few	TRBV25-1	NA	TRBJ2-7	CASTGPGGNEQYF	TGTGCCAGCACGGGACCGGGCGGGAACGAGCAGTACTTC
many	TRBV4-2	NA	TRBJ1-5	CASSQVGGSGNQPQHF	TGTGCCAGCAGCCAGGTAGGGGGAAGCGGCAATCAGCCCCAGCATTTT
NA	TRBV28	TRBD1	TRBJ1-1	CASSPTGDTEAFF	TGTGCCAGCAGTCCGACAGGGGACACTGAAGCTTTCTTT
many	TRBV12-3/TRBV12-4	TRBD1	TRBJ1-6	CASSRRRGQIYNSPLHF	TGTGCCAGCAGCCGTAGACGGGGACAGATCTATAATTCACCCCTCCACTTT
many	TRBV5-4	TRBD2	TRBJ2-3	CASSLAAGGGTDTQYF	TGTGCCAGCAGCTTGGCCGCGGGAGGGGGCACAGATACGCAGTATTTT
NA	TRBV5-6	TRBD1	TRBJ1-3	CASSLKVRTGGRNTIYF	TGTGCCAGCAGCTTAAAAGTGAGGACAGGGGGCCGAAACACCATATATTTT
NA	TRBV19	NA	TRBJ1-2	CASRMPGGDYGYTF	TGTGCCAGTAGGATGCCAGGCGGCGACTATGGCTACACCTTC
many	TRBV7-2	NA	TRBJ2-7	CASSLVAPTYEQYF	TGTGCCAGCAGCTTAGTTGCCCCTACCTACGAGCAGTACTTC
medium-sized	TRBV7-9	TRBD1	TRBJ1-1	CASSLHDRQGARTEAFF	TGTGCCAGCAGCCTCCATGACAGGCAGGGGGCACGCACTGAAGCTTTCTTT
NA	TRBV9	NA	TRBJ2-7	CASSADNTYEQYF	TGTGCCAGCAGCGCAGACAATACCTACGAGCAGTACTTC
NA	TRBV5-4	NA	TRBJ2-3	CASSLPNRLESDTQYF	TGTGCCAGCAGCTTGCCCAACCGACTGGAGAGCGATACGCAGTATTTT
many	TRBV4-2	NA	TRBJ2-2	CASSQGRENTGELFF	TGTGCCAGCAGCCAAGGGCGGGAGAACACCGGGGAGCTGTTTTTT
few	TRBV5-1	NA	TRBJ1-1	CASSLAAWGTEAFF	TGCGCCAGCAGCTTGGCCGCATGGGGCACTGAAGCTTTCTTT
many	TRBV7-8	NA	TRBJ2-3	CASSSKTSTDTQYF	TGTGCCAGCAGCTCCAAGACTAGCACAGATACGCAGTATTTT
many	TRBV7-6	NA	TRBJ2-4	CASSFPSRPKGIQYF	TGTGCCAGCAGCTTCCCGAGTCGGCCGAAGGGCATTCAGTACTTC
NA	TRBV29-1	NA	TRBJ1-2	CSVGAPYGYTF	TGCAGCGTCGGGGCCCCGTATGGCTACACCTTC
few	TRBV20-1	TRBD2	TRBJ2-7	CSGRRASGSYEQYF	TGCAGTGGAAGAAGGGCTAGCGGGAGCTACGAGCAGTACTTC
NA	TRBV20-1	TRBD2	TRBJ2-5	CSAATSGGQGETQYF	TGCAGTGCTGCGACTAGCGGGGGGCAGGGAGAGACCCAGTACTTC
many	TRBV7-6	NA	TRBJ2-5	CASSLNSPQETQYF	TGTGCCAGCAGCTTGAACAGCCCTCAAGAGACCCAGTACTTC
many	TRBV12-5	NA	TRBJ2-7	CASGLGGSYEQYF	TGTGCTAGTGGTTTGGGCGGGTCCTACGAGCAGTACTTC
many	TRBV3-1	NA	TRBJ1-5	CASSQGTEGTGNQPQHF	TGTGCCAGCAGCCAGGGGACCGAGGGGACCGGGAATCAGCCCCAGCATTTT
NA	TRBV27	TRBD2	TRBJ2-3	CASSLAGAGAGTDTQYF	TGTGCCAGCAGCCTAGCCGGGGCGGGAGCAGGCACAGATACGCAGTATTTT
many	TRBV28	NA	TRBJ2-7	CASSLDRIRYEQYF	TGTGCCAGCAGTCTGGACAGAATTCGCTACGAGCAGTACTTC
many	TRBV12-3/TRBV12-4	NA	TRBJ1-2	CASRSSGGYGYTF	TGTGCCAGCAGATCCTCCGGGGGATATGGCTACACCTTC
few	TRBV18	TRBD2	TRBJ2-5	CASSPPAGARETQYF	TGTGCCAGCTCACCACCCGCGGGAGCGCGGGAGACCCAGTACTTC
many	TRBV7-2	TRBD1	TRBJ1-5	CASSSTGVGVGQPQHF	TGTGCCAGCAGCTCGACAGGGGTTGGTGTGGGTCAGCCCCAGCATTTT
few	TRBV28	TRBD2	TRBJ2-3	CAGWSGMGTDTQYF	TGTGCCGGGTGGAGCGGGATGGGCACAGATACGCAGTATTTT
NA	TRBV10-3	NA	TRBJ1-1	CAISEGQEAFF	TGTGCCATCAGCGAAGGACAAGAAGCTTTCTTT
few	TRBV6-5	TRBD2	TRBJ2-3	CASSYLPFALAGVADTQYF	TGTGCCAGCAGTTATCTCCCCTTCGCTCTAGCGGGAGTCGCAGATACGCAGTATTTT
many	TRBV12-3/TRBV12-4	NA	TRBJ1-6	CASTTGNNSPLHF	TGTGCCAGCACCACAGGGAATAATTCACCCCTCCACTTT
NA	TRBV7-4	TRBD1	TRBJ1-1	CASSFGQVGTEAFF	TGTGCCAGCAGCTTCGGACAGGTAGGAACTGAAGCTTTCTTT
NA	TRBV12-3/TRBV12-4	TRBD2	TRBJ2-7	CASSFRTSGTLYEQYF	TGTGCCAGCAGCTTTCGGACTAGCGGGACCCTTTACGAGCAGTACTTC
once	TRBV19	NA	TRBJ2-2	CASTPLRENTGELFF	TGTGCCAGTACCCCGTTGAGAGAGAACACCGGGGAGCTGTTTTTT
many	TRBV11-3	NA	TRBJ2-4	CASSFNKPLQAKNIQYF	TGTGCCAGCAGCTTCAATAAGCCCCTCCAGGCCAAAAACATTCAGTACTTC
few	TRBV2	NA	TRBJ2-5	CASSKTEMAQYF	TGTGCCAGCAGTAAGACGGAGATGGCCCAGTACTTC
NA	TRBV20-1	TRBD2	TRBJ2-7	CSAEGRVAGVIGQYF	TGCAGTGCGGAGGGAAGGGTAGCGGGAGTCATCGGGCAGTACTTC
NA	TRBV18	NA	TRBJ1-4	CASSPLGNTNEKLFF	TGTGCCAGCTCACCACTGGGGAATACTAATGAAAAACTGTTTTTT
NA	TRBV19	NA	TRBJ2-5	CASSTLPGAQETQYF	TGTGCCAGTAGTACACTACCGGGAGCACAAGAGACCCAGTACTTC
NA	TRBV6-1	NA	TRBJ1-1	CASKIQVNTEAFF	TGTGCCAGCAAGATACAGGTGAACACTGAAGCTTTCTTT
many	TRBV28	NA	TRBJ2-5	CASSATGLPVRETQYF	TGTGCCAGCAGTGCAACGGGACTGCCGGTTCGCGAGACCCAGTACTTC
many	TRBV2	TRBD1	TRBJ1-1	CASRSGTAAEAFF	TGTGCCAGCAGAAGCGGGACAGCCGCTGAAGCTTTCTTT
NA	TRBV7-2	TRBD1	TRBJ1-1	CASSYRGANTEAFF	TGTGCCAGCAGCTACAGGGGCGCCAACACTGAAGCTTTCTTT
NA	TRBV28	NA	TRBJ1-6	CASGLPGNSPLHF	TGTGCCAGCGGCCTCCCTGGGAATTCACCCCTCCACTTT
many	TRBV6-5	TRBD2	TRBJ2-3	CASSAVSGRAGDTQYF	TGTGCCAGCAGCGCTGTGAGCGGGAGGGCCGGGGATACGCAGTATTTT
NA	TRBV11-2	NA	TRBJ2-2	CASSNRANTGELFF	TGTGCCAGCAGCAACAGGGCGAACACCGGGGAGCTGTTTTTT
many	TRBV4-3	TRBD2	TRBJ2-2	CASSQGAGGVNTGELFF	TGCGCCAGCAGCCAAGGGGCGGGAGGGGTGAACACCGGGGAGCTGTTTTTT